This is a list of T cell receptor beta chains from one sample in a study of blood T cell repertoires in COVID-19. The assay was immunoSEQ multiplex PCR, and TCRdb's table has in-frame clones only and misses some. The sample holds under 90,000 clones, approximately 91% seen once. Sequencing was done on a sample of peripheral blood. These receptors came from a man in his 70s with active or convalescent COVID-19. The CDR3 runs from the conserved cysteine through the conserved F or W. Fields, in order: J gene, D gene, V gene, clone size, CDR3 DNA, CDR3 protein. The D gene is left open where the match is weak. Not every row has a clone size; where given, it reads once, few, many or a size class.

j_gene: TRBJ2-2
d_gene: TRBD1
v_gene: TRBV15
abundance: .
CDR3nt: TGTGCCACCAGCAGAGATGGTCCGGGACAGGGCAACACCGGGGAGCTGTTTTTT
CDR3aa: CATSRDGPGQGNTGELFF

j_gene: TRBJ2-4
d_gene: .
v_gene: TRBV3-1/TRBV3-2
abundance: .
CDR3nt: TGTGCCAGCAGCCTATATCCGCAGCCCGCGGGCATTCAGTACTTC
CDR3aa: CASSLYPQPAGIQYF

j_gene: TRBJ2-1
d_gene: .
v_gene: TRBV7-8
abundance: .
CDR3nt: TGTGCCAGCAGCTGGAGCGACAATGAGCAGTTCTTC
CDR3aa: CASSWSDNEQFF

j_gene: TRBJ2-7
d_gene: .
v_gene: TRBV6-5
abundance: .
CDR3nt: TGTGCCAGCATCTTGACTACCGCCGCCTACGAGCAGTACTTC
CDR3aa: CASILTTAAYEQYF

j_gene: TRBJ2-7
d_gene: TRBD1
v_gene: TRBV7-3
abundance: .
CDR3nt: TGTGCCAGCAGCGCGACAGGGGAGGAGCAGTACTTC
CDR3aa: CASSATGEEQYF

j_gene: TRBJ2-1
d_gene: TRBD1
v_gene: TRBV19
abundance: .
CDR3nt: TGTGCCAGTAGTATAGGGAGGTCAGGGGGAAATGAGCAGTTCTTC
CDR3aa: CASSIGRSGGNEQFF

j_gene: TRBJ2-7
d_gene: TRBD2
v_gene: TRBV7-8
abundance: once
CDR3nt: TGTGCCAGCAGCTTAGTAGAGGGAGCTAGCGGAAGTTACGAGCAGTACTTC
CDR3aa: CASSLVEGASGSYEQYF

j_gene: TRBJ2-3
d_gene: .
v_gene: TRBV19
abundance: .
CDR3nt: TGTGCCAGTAGTATAGTGGACTCGCGTACGCAGTATTTT
CDR3aa: CASSIVDSRTQYF

j_gene: TRBJ2-7
d_gene: TRBD2
v_gene: TRBV7-9
abundance: .
CDR3nt: TGTGCCTCGACGGGGCTAGCGGGAGTCGAGCAGTACTTC
CDR3aa: CASTGLAGVEQYF

j_gene: TRBJ2-2
d_gene: .
v_gene: TRBV19
abundance: .
CDR3nt: TGTGCCAGTAGTATACTGAGAGCGAACACCGGGGAGCTGTTTTTT
CDR3aa: CASSILRANTGELFF

j_gene: TRBJ2-5
d_gene: .
v_gene: TRBV2
abundance: .
CDR3nt: TGTGCCAGCATTCCACCCCAGGGGCAAGAGACCCAGTACTTC
CDR3aa: CASIPPQGQETQYF

j_gene: TRBJ2-3
d_gene: .
v_gene: TRBV19
abundance: few
CDR3nt: TGTGCCAGTAGTAATACAGGAGGCACAGATACGCAGTATTTT
CDR3aa: CASSNTGGTDTQYF

j_gene: TRBJ1-2
d_gene: .
v_gene: TRBV27
abundance: once
CDR3nt: TGTGCCAGCAGCACCAGGGGCGGCGGGTATGGCTACACCTTC
CDR3aa: CASSTRGGGYGYTF

j_gene: TRBJ1-2
d_gene: .
v_gene: TRBV5-1
abundance: .
CDR3nt: TGCGCCAGCAGCTTTAGGCCCACAGGCGACCATGGCTACACCTTC
CDR3aa: CASSFRPTGDHGYTF

j_gene: TRBJ2-3
d_gene: TRBD2
v_gene: TRBV9
abundance: once
CDR3nt: TGTGCCAGCAGCATCGCGGGAGTCGACACAGATACGCAGTATTTT
CDR3aa: CASSIAGVDTDTQYF

j_gene: TRBJ2-2
d_gene: .
v_gene: TRBV30
abundance: .
CDR3nt: TGTGCCGGGAGGGACAGAACAACCGGGGAGCTGTTTTTT
CDR3aa: CAGRDRTTGELFF

j_gene: TRBJ1-5
d_gene: .
v_gene: TRBV19
abundance: .
CDR3nt: TGTGCCAGTAGTAAGGGGATCGGTCAGCCCCAGCATTTT
CDR3aa: CASSKGIGQPQHF

j_gene: TRBJ1-6
d_gene: .
v_gene: TRBV14
abundance: .
CDR3nt: TGTGCCAGCAGCCAAGATTTGGTAGGGGCTGGAAATTCACCCCTCCACTTT
CDR3aa: CASSQDLVGAGNSPLHF

j_gene: TRBJ1-5
d_gene: TRBD1
v_gene: TRBV28
abundance: .
CDR3nt: TGTGCCAGCAGCCCACAGGGGCCCGGGTTCGGCAATCAGCCCCAGCATTTT
CDR3aa: CASSPQGPGFGNQPQHF

j_gene: TRBJ1-5
d_gene: TRBD1
v_gene: TRBV19
abundance: .
CDR3nt: TGTGCCAGTACCGGGACAGGGGGCCTGAATCAGCCCCAGCATTTT
CDR3aa: CASTGTGGLNQPQHF

j_gene: TRBJ1-2
d_gene: TRBD1
v_gene: TRBV5-1
abundance: .
CDR3nt: TGCGCCAGCAGCTGGGGACAGGGGACCCTCGATGGCTACACCTTC
CDR3aa: CASSWGQGTLDGYTF

j_gene: TRBJ2-1
d_gene: .
v_gene: TRBV2
abundance: .
CDR3nt: TGTGCCAGCAGTAGCGGACTACCCTACAATGAGCAGTTCTTC
CDR3aa: CASSSGLPYNEQFF

j_gene: TRBJ2-6
d_gene: .
v_gene: TRBV5-1
abundance: .
CDR3nt: TGCGCCAGCAGCTTGGGAGGCTCTGGGGCCAACGTCCTGACTTTC
CDR3aa: CASSLGGSGANVLTF

j_gene: TRBJ1-5
d_gene: .
v_gene: TRBV5-6
abundance: .
CDR3nt: TGTGCCAGCAGTGCTGACCGGGACATGTTCAATCAGCCCCAGCATTTT
CDR3aa: CASSADRDMFNQPQHF

j_gene: TRBJ1-1
d_gene: TRBD1
v_gene: TRBV10-3
abundance: .
CDR3nt: TGTGCCGCACAGGGGATAAACACTGAAGCTTTCTTT
CDR3aa: CAAQGINTEAFF

j_gene: TRBJ1-2
d_gene: TRBD1
v_gene: TRBV2
abundance: .
CDR3nt: TGTGCCAGCAGTGGGGACAGGGAAAGGAGCTACACCTTC
CDR3aa: CASSGDRERSYTF

j_gene: TRBJ1-5
d_gene: .
v_gene: TRBV6-5
abundance: .
CDR3nt: TGTGCCAGCGCCGAGACAAGGGGCGTGCCCCAGCATTTT
CDR3aa: CASAETRGVPQHF

j_gene: TRBJ1-6
d_gene: TRBD1
v_gene: TRBV30
abundance: .
CDR3nt: TGTGCCTGGATCAAGCAGGGGGATAATTCACCCCTCCACTTT
CDR3aa: CAWIKQGDNSPLHF

j_gene: TRBJ1-5
d_gene: TRBD1
v_gene: TRBV11-2
abundance: .
CDR3nt: TGTGCCAGCAGCATAGACAGGGCCCAGCCCCAGCATTTT
CDR3aa: CASSIDRAQPQHF

j_gene: TRBJ2-7
d_gene: TRBD1
v_gene: TRBV10-3
abundance: few
CDR3nt: TGTGCCGTTCTCCGGGACAGGGGCTCCTACGAGCAGTACTTC
CDR3aa: CAVLRDRGSYEQYF

j_gene: TRBJ2-7
d_gene: TRBD2
v_gene: TRBV7-9
abundance: .
CDR3nt: TGTGCCAGCAGCCGCGAAGCGGGAGGGCCGGGTGAGCAGTACTTC
CDR3aa: CASSREAGGPGEQYF

j_gene: TRBJ2-5
d_gene: .
v_gene: TRBV11-3
abundance: .
CDR3nt: TGTGCCAGCAGCTCTCTACGGGGGGAGACCCAGTACTTC
CDR3aa: CASSSLRGETQYF